This TCR beta chain was captured by sequencing in a study of monozygotic twins with inflammatory bowel disease (dated by TCRdb to about 2019). For the study in its entirety: In total, around 28 monozygotic twin pairs made up the full study: 19 Danish pairs, all IBD-discordant, plus nine German pairs, of which four were IBD-concordant and five were IBD-discordant. Each individual had, on average, about 151 000 unique TCRalpha sequences and 181 000 unique TCRbeta sequences available for analysis. Within discordant pairs, disease-associated traits were sought mainly by comparing IBD patients with their genetically identical healthy co-twins.

From each donor, an approximately 2.5 ml peripheral blood sample was drawn into PAXgene tubes and stored at -80 degrees C. Without T cell sorting, total RNA was isolated from whole blood using the PAXgene blood miRNA kit on an automated QIAcube. Peripheral blood from monozygotic twin pairs concordant or discordant for inflammatory bowel disease was subjected to deep TCRalpha and TCRbeta repertoire profiling with unique molecular barcoding. For every twin pair, smoking habits were documented, and each individual was categorised as a current, former or never smoker. Measured from the cysteine to the phenylalanine, the CDR3 is 13 residues long. The DNA is unrecorded. Per the germline V gene (reference sequence), LNHNV is the CDR1 and YYDKDF is the CDR2. Beyond this particular receptor, the publication reports: Measured by the inverse Simpson index, TCRbeta repertoire diversity was lower in IBD patients than in their healthy co-twins. The analysis was unable to tell different T cell subtypes apart. The results gave no support for a single strong signal or clonotype linked to IBD. Concordant and discordant twins showed no difference in repertoire similarity, possibly because of limited statistical power. Compared with healthy twins, IBD patients had fewer clonotypes in common with other individuals, a difference most pronounced in patients showing signs of disease activity. Because patients received different immunosuppressive treatments, the repertoires may have picked up extra background noise and variability between individuals.

Comments on this clonotype: Which antigen it targets is not known.

Receptors were amplified or captured by 5' RACE. The input for every TCR library was around 3.5 ug of total RNA. For each sample, cDNA was synthesized in eight separate reactions using SMARTScribe reverse transcriptase. During cDNA synthesis, template switching was used to introduce unique molecular identifiers that contained a 6-nucleotide sample barcode. TCRalpha and TCRbeta cDNA was amplified by two nested PCRs of about 15 and 9 cycles, with bead purification after each PCR. Before amplification, the cDNA was treated with uracil DNA-glycosylase and purified using the QIAquick PCR purification kit. In the second PCR, Illumina TruSeq-compatible adapters and sample-specific barcodes were added. Library quality and concentration were checked on TapeStation and Qubit, and libraries were pooled at approximately 5 ng each. Sequencing of pooled libraries was carried out on an Illumina HiSeq2500 single-index Rapid Run using 2 x 100 bp reads and custom sequencing primers. As for how the authors treated the data: MiGEC version 1.2.6 was used for UMI-based consensus assembly to correct PCR and sequencing errors. MiXCR version 2.1.1 was used for V(D)J alignment, clonotype assembly and CDR3 extraction. Gene usage, clonotype sharing and MAIT/NKT TCR abundance were normalised by analysing the top 1000, 10 000 and 20 000 clonotypes per sample. After downsampling to 27 000 UMIs, diversity was calculated as the inverse Simpson index using the vegan R package. Paired Mann-Whitney U tests were applied to discordant twin pairs, with Benjamini-Hochberg correction for multiple testing. The reads, reprocessed by TCRdb, yield one row per CDR3 protein sequence and no DNA. None of the V and J calls come from the authors' own analysis; TCRdb made them. This sample's table lists about 160,000 distinct CDR3 sequences. The ten largest make up over 2.5% of the sample.

The source of this sequence is a human donor with ulcerative colitis or Crohn's disease, or a healthy co-twin of an affected twin (not recorded which). The chain links TRBV15 with TRBJ2-2; the D call from TCRdb, TRBD1, cannot be confirmed without DNA. Material: blood. The CDR3 region reads CATSRDPGGELFF.